This T cell receptor beta chain is from a study of shared clonotypes between healthy human individuals. Study-level information: Researchers drew samples from two women and a few men aged 18 to 49. Three plates each covered CD4 naive and memory; CD8 naive two, CD8 memory one. General study points: Non-shared clonotypes showed lower generation probabilities than clonotypes common to all four donors.

V trimming: 5 bases; J trimming: 0 bases; junction bases outside the gene matches: 12. The length of the CDR3 is 18 residues. The germline CDR1 and CDR2 sequences are LNHDA and SQIVND (reference sequence). A word on this clone: Its matching antigen is unknown.

Methods used by the authors: ImmunoSEQ yielded junction-only sequences lacking quality scores, so filtering differed. Sequencing used immunoSEQ multiplex PCR; TCRdb keeps in-frame clones, though not all of them. V, J and clone size are those of that table, while D and trimming were read from the DNA. This table has roughly 1,500,000 clones, approximately 98.5% appearing once. The chain carries TRBV19 and TRBJ2-1, with 8 bases matching TRBD2. This clonotype was sampled from a young man in good health. The specimen sequenced was naive CD4+ T cells sorted from blood. Subset specified: CD45RA+ positively selected. The CDR3 loop is CASSSYRGLGNSYNEQFF. For the CDR3, the DNA is TGTGCCAGTAGTTCCTATAGGGGACTAGGGAACTCCTACAATGAGCAGTTCTTC.